The present TCR beta chain was sequenced within a study of CXCR3-negative and CXCR3-positive naive CD8 T cells. Regarding the study as a whole: Relative to memory CD8+ cells, whose diversity was much lower, both naive subsets had comparably high diversity.

Naive CD8+ T cells carried a CD45RO-CCR7+CD27+CD95- phenotype. UMI-labeled 5' RACE yielded the TRB cDNA libraries. From the 5' RACE reads, TCRdb lists one entry per CDR3 protein and no DNA. The sample totals about 26,000 distinct CDR3 sequences. Per germline, CDR1 SGHRS and CDR2 YFSETQ. The length of the CDR3 is 13 residues. In regard to this clonotype: Its antigen is still unknown.

The sequencing input was naive CXCR3- CD8+ T cells from blood. Subset given: CD45RO-CCR7+CD27+CD95- naive CD8+ T cells lacking CXCR3 (TNR3-). This sequence joins TRBV5-1 and TRBJ2-7. This clonotype was obtained from a human donor in good health. Some clones in this sample may be carry-over from other donors' samples. This CDR3 reads CASSYSISYEQYF. Based on the CDR3 plus reference TRBV5-1 and TRBJ2-7, the full variable domain is KAGVTQTPRYLIKTRGQQVTLSCSPISGHRSVSWYQQTPGQGLQFLFEYFSETQRNKGNFPGRFSGRQFSNSRSEMNVSTLELGDSALYLCASSYSISYEQYFGPGTRLTVT.